These 31 T cell receptor beta chains were sequenced from one sample in a study of blood T cell repertoires in COVID-19 (dated by TCRdb to 2018 to 2020). To prepare the library, the immunoSEQ multiplex PCR assay was applied. This immuneACCESS table, as held by TCRdb, lists in-frame sequences with V and J called but not all clones. Of the missing ones, under half trace to an unresolved V gene in checked studies; the others have no known cause. Present in this sample are approximately 250,000 clones, over 80% of which were seen just once. The top ten hold around 3% of the sample. The specimen was PBMCs or T cells enriched from blood (not recorded which). These receptors all stem from a woman in her forties who had been exposed to COVID-19.

This rearrangement joins TRBV5-3 to TRBJ2-7; TRBD1 aligns across 8 bases. TRBV5-3 has ORF status, its function being uncertain. The trim removed 4 bases at V and 4 bases at J, leaving 7 bases unmatched. The CDR3 consists of 14 residues. The CDR3 coding sequence is TGTGCCAGAAGCGACCGGGACAGGACGTACGAGCAGTACGTC. Residues: CARSDRDRTYEQYV.

V gene TRBV19 combines with J gene TRBJ1-1; D gene ambiguous. CDR1 and CDR2 (germline): LNHDA, SQIVND (reference sequence). The CDR3 runs 14 residues. V was pared by 4 bases and J by 0 bases, with 9 bases between. The CDR3: CASSTDGLNTEAFF. CDR3 coding DNA: TGTGCCAGTAGTACCGACGGGTTGAACACTGAAGCTTTCTTT. The variable domain in full, with the rest retrieved from reference TRBV19 and TRBJ1-1, is DGGITQSPKYLFRKEGQNVTLSCEQNLNHDAMYWYRQDPGQGLRLIYYSQIVNDFQKGDIAEGYSVSREKKESFPLTVTSAQKNPTAFYLCASSTDGLNTEAFFGQGTRLTVV.

The rearrangement uses TRBV9 and TRBJ2-5; tentatively, D is TRBD1 (8 bases). V lost 5 bases and J lost 7, with 15 bases in between. This CDR3 comprises 13 residues. Per the germline V gene, CDR1 is SGDLS and CDR2 is YYNGEE. CDR3: CASSTQGEGTQYF. CDR3 DNA: TGTGCCAGCAGTACACAGGGGGAGGGGACCCAGTACTTC. Full variable domain (rest looked up from reference TRBV9 and TRBJ2-5): DSGVTQTPKHLITATGQRVTLRCSPRSGDLSVYWYQQSLDQGLQFLIQYYNGEERAKGNILERFSAQQFPDLHSELNLSSLELGDSALYFCASSTQGEGTQYFGPGTRLLVL.

The chain has TRBV4-1 and TRBJ2-5; weak D call: TRBD2 (5 bases). Trimming cost V 1 base and J 9 bases, with 15 bases left between them. CDR1 and CDR2 (germline): MGHRA, YSYEKL. This CDR3 contains 14 residues. In DNA, the CDR3 is TGCGCCAGCAGCCAAGTTACAGCGGAGTCCCCCCAGTACTTC. Translation gives CASSQVTAESPQYF.

The rearrangement uses TRBV7-5 and TRBJ2-7; the table's D call of TRBD2 was not tested on the DNA. TRBV7-5 corresponds to a pseudogene. CDR3 length: 14 amino acids. The DNA of the CDR3 is TGTGCCAGAAGCCTAACTAGCGTGTTTCACGAGCAGTACGTC. Encoded protein: CARSLTSVFHEQYV.

The chain links TRBV4-3 to TRBJ1-3; 9 nucleotides line up with TRBD1. The V gene's germline CDR1 is LGHNA and CDR2 YSLEER. The CDR3 totals 17 residues. The V segment lost 5 bases and the J segment 0 bases; nucleotides outside the gene matches: 8. CDR3 sequence reads: CASSAGTGFYSGNTIYF. The CDR3 coding sequence is TGCGCCAGCAGCGCCGGGACAGGGTTTTACTCTGGAAACACCATATATTTT.

The rearrangement joins TRBV27 to TRBJ2-7; 7 nucleotides agree with TRBD1. The germline V gene has CDR1 MNHEY and CDR2 SMNVEV (reference sequence). The length of the CDR3 is 15 residues. J lost 2 bases, V lost 5 bases, and 9 bases had no gene match. DNA for the CDR3: TGTGCCAGCAGTCGTTACTCAGACAGGGCCTACGAGCAGTACGTC. Translation: CASSRYSDRAYEQYV.

Written as DNA, the CDR3 is TGTGCCAGTAGTCTGGACACGAACACTGAAGCTTTCTTT. Protein: CASSLDTNTEAFF. The V and J genes are TRBV19 and TRBJ1-1; a possible D gene is TRBD1 (5 bases). CDR1 and CDR2 (germline): LNHDA, SQIVND (reference sequence). The CDR3 totals 13 residues. V dropped 5 bases and J dropped 1 base, with 8 bases sitting between them.

The chain has TRBV24-1 and TRBJ2-3, with 10 bases lining up with TRBD1. The CDR3 loop spans 17 amino acids. Germline V lookup: CDR1 KGHDR, CDR2 SFDVKD. V was clipped by 0 bases and J by 4 bases; unmatched bases: 6. The CDR3 DNA reads as TGTGCCACCAGTGATTTGCCGGGACAGGGGAATGCAGATACGCAGTATTTT. Encoded protein: CATSDLPGQGNADTQYF.

CDR3 loop: CATSRVGARDEQFF. The DNA of the CDR3 is TGTGCCACCAGCAGAGTGGGGGCGCGGGATGAGCAGTTCTTC. The V gene is TRBV15, the J gene TRBJ2-1, with D possibly TRBD1 on 6 matching bases. The ends were cut back, 1 base at V and 8 bases at J, with 12 bases in the middle. The CDR3 covers 14 residues. Germline V gene lookup returns CDR1 LNHNV and CDR2 YYDKDF (reference sequence). The variable domain in full, completed from reference TRBV15 and TRBJ2-1, reads DAMVIQNPRYQVTQFGKPVTLSCSQTLNHNVMYWYQQKSSQAPKLLFHYYDKDFNNEADTPDNFQSRRPNTSFCFLDIRSPGLGDTAMYLCATSRVGARDEQFFGPGTRLTVL.

The genes are TRBV7-9 and TRBJ2-1; 11 bases line up with TRBD2. The ends lost 9 bases at V and 7 bases at J; junction bases unmatched: 8. CDR3 length equals 14 residues. The germline V gene has CDR1 SEHNR and CDR2 FQNEAQ (reference sequence). The CDR3 DNA reads as TGTGCCAGTCCCCTGGGACTAGCGGTGAATGAGCAGTTCTTC. It translates to CASPLGLAVNEQFF.

This chain joins TRBV11-2 and TRBJ1-1; 11 nucleotides match TRBD1. The germline V gene has CDR1 SGHAT and CDR2 FQNNGV. The CDR3 contains 13 residues. V dropped 5 bases and J dropped 9; count of bases not matched to a gene: 5. CDR3 residues: CASSPPDRGQAFF. As DNA, the CDR3 is TGTGCCAGCAGCCCCCCGGACAGGGGGCAAGCTTTCTTT.

The chain has TRBV6-7 and TRBJ2-3, with 8 positions matching TRBD2. TRBV6-7 is placed among ORFs of uncertain function. The junction had 20 bases not matched to a gene; V was cut back by 10 bases and J by 2 bases. CDR3 size: 18 residues. The CDR3 here is CAMVRERGRGRHTDTQYF. The CDR3 DNA reads as TGTGCCATGGTTCGAGAGCGGGGGAGGGGTCGGCACACAGATACGCAGTATTTT.

The rearrangement joins TRBV6-5 to TRBJ2-1, with 9 bases aligning to TRBD2. The CDR3 totals 16 residues. Germline V CDR1 and CDR2: MNHEY, SVGAGI. Trimming removed 2 bases from V and 6 bases from J; junction bases left unmatched: 8. CDR3 amino acids: CASSYATSGLSNEQFF. The DNA of the CDR3 is TGTGCCAGCAGTTACGCGACTAGCGGACTCTCCAATGAGCAGTTCTTC.

The V and J genes are TRBV30 and TRBJ1-2; TRBD1 might be the D (6 bases). Trimming took 2 bases from V and 7 from J, leaving 14 bases between them. The V gene's germline CDR1 is GTSNPN and CDR2 SVGIG (reference sequence). The CDR3 is made up of 13 amino acids. The CDR3 is CAWSYPGVPGYTF. The CDR3 coding sequence is TGTGCCTGGAGTTATCCAGGGGTTCCTGGCTACACCTTC. Full variable domain (missing parts from reference TRBV30 and TRBJ1-2): SQTIHQWPATLVQPVGSPLSLECTVEGTSNPNLYWYRQAAGRGLQLLFYSVGIGQISSEVPQNLSASRPQDRQFILSSKKLLLSDSGFYLCAWSYPGVPGYTFGSGTRLTVV.

V usage is TRBV4-1 and J usage is TRBJ1-5, with D perhaps matching TRBD1 (5 bases). With 2 bases removed from V and 0 bases from J, the gap between germline ends came to 8 bases. Germline V gene lookup returns CDR1 MGHRA and CDR2 YSYEKL. The CDR3 is made up of 15 amino acids. The CDR3 DNA reads as TGCGCCAGCAGCCAAACGACAGTTAGCAATCAGCCCCAGCATTTT. It specifies CASSQTTVSNQPQHF.

V usage is TRBV7-8 and J usage is TRBJ2-1; no firm D call. Germline V lookup: CDR1 SGHVS, CDR2 FQNEAQ. There are 13 residues in the CDR3. Trimming pared 2 bases from V and 7 bases from J, leaving 9 bases between. The CDR3 loop reads CASSLPFPNEQFF. CDR3 sequence (DNA): TGTGCCAGCAGCTTACCCTTTCCTAATGAGCAGTTCTTC.

The chain has TRBV11-2 and TRBJ1-5; D call uncertain. The germline V and J ends were trimmed by 3 bases and 1 base, with 4 bases remaining between them. The CDR3 has 13 amino acids. Germline assignment: CDR1 SGHAT and CDR2 FQNNGV. As DNA, the CDR3 is TGTGCCAGCAGCTTCATGAGCAATCAGCCCCAGCATTTT. Its translation: CASSFMSNQPQHF.

This chain uses TRBV7-3 with TRBJ2-1; D not resolved. Between the trimmed V and J ends, which lost 3 bases and 5 bases, there was a span of 11 bases. CDR1 and CDR2 (germline): SGHTA, FQGTGA. This CDR3 has 14 amino acids. CDR3 region: CASSFRGGNNEQFF. The CDR3 region has the DNA TGTGCCAGCAGCTTTCGAGGCGGAAACAATGAGCAGTTCTTC.

This chain uses TRBV7-2 with TRBJ2-3, with 11 bases identical to TRBD2. The CDR3 sequence is 16 residues long. Germline values: CDR1 SGHTA, CDR2 FQGNSA. V was pared by 1 base and J by 4 bases, with 4 bases of the junction left unmatched. CDR3 DNA sequence: TGTGCCAGCAGCTTAGTTGGTAGCGGGGGGGCAGATACGCAGTATTTT. Protein: CASSLVGSGGADTQYF.

The CDR3 spells CASSLNSGNTIYF. Written as DNA, the CDR3 is TGCGCCAGCAGCCTCAACTCTGGAAACACCATATATTTT. The rearrangement links TRBV4-1 to TRBJ1-3; no clear D. V was shortened by 4 bases and J by 0 bases, with 4 bases between the two germline ends. The CDR3 totals 13 residues. Germline lookup yields CDR1 MGHRA and CDR2 YSYEKL.

This clone came up once. This chain connects TRBV28 to TRBJ1-1; D ambiguous. The V gene's germline CDR1 is MDHEN and CDR2 SYDVKM. With 5 bases removed from V and 2 bases from J, the gap between germline ends came to 9 bases. The CDR3 contains 13 residues. The DNA for the CDR3 is TGTGCCAGCAGTCGTCAGGTTAACACTGAAGCTTTCTTT. Its translation: CASSRQVNTEAFF.

Notes on this clone: Compared with germline, one end of the junction differs, possibly owing to a read error. The V gene is TRBV6-1, the J gene TRBJ1-2; no definite D call. The CDR3 covers 13 residues. Looked up from germline, CDR1 is MNHNS and CDR2 is SASEGT. The CDR3 spells CASSETGNSGYTF. In nucleotides, the CDR3 is TGTGCCAGCAGTGAGACGGGAAACTCTGGCTACACCTTC.

As DNA, the CDR3 is TGCGCCAGCAGCCAAGATCTGGTAGCGGGAGTGGTTCAAGGGGGAAATGAGCAGTTCTTC. Protein product: CASSQDLVAGVVQGGNEQFF. The J gene is TRBJ2-1, the V gene TRBV4-3; 9 bases line up with TRBD2. This CDR3 region has 20 residues. The V gene end was trimmed by 0 bases and the J gene end by 7 bases; junction bases not matched to a gene: 19. Germline loops: CDR1 LGHNA, CDR2 YSLEER.

V usage is TRBV3-1 (or the pseudogene TRBV3-2) and J usage is TRBJ2-5, with 10 bases lining up with TRBD2. This CDR3 region has 19 residues. Trimming cost V 0 bases and J 4 bases; bases outside gene matches: 14. Germline V CDR1 and CDR2: LGHDT, YNNKEL (reference sequence). For the CDR3, the DNA is TGTGCCAGCAGCCAAGATCCCCTGGTGCCGTTAGCGGGAGGAGAGACCCAGTACTTC. This sequence encodes CASSQDPLVPLAGGETQYF.

This rearrangement joins TRBV5-1 to TRBJ1-6, with D hard to call. Looked up from germline, CDR1 is SGHRS and CDR2 is YFSETQ. The CDR3 is made up of 15 amino acids. Trimming stripped 0 bases from V and 5 bases from J, with 9 bases between. CDR3 coding DNA: TGCGCCAGCAGCTTGGATACAGCCAATAATTCACCCCTCCACTTT. As protein: CASSLDTANNSPLHF.

The V gene is TRBV4-2, the J gene TRBJ2-1; 10 bases map to TRBD2. The CDR3 totals 15 residues. CDR1 and CDR2 from the germline V gene are LGHNA and YNFKEQ. V was clipped by 4 bases and J by 8 bases; unmatched bases: 8. The CDR3 DNA reads TGTGCCAGCAGCCCCAGCGGGAGGGCATCAGATGAGCAGTTCTTC. Protein: CASSPSGRASDEQFF.

The V call is TRBV19, the J call TRBJ1-5; TRBD1 matches at 7 bases. Per germline, CDR1 LNHDA and CDR2 SQIVND (reference sequence). Trimming at V came to 8 bases and at J to 8 bases, leaving 15 bases not matched to a gene. CDR3 size: 15 residues. The CDR3 nucleotides read TGTGCCAGTTCCTTTCCGGGACAGACTTTGGAGCCCCAGCATTTT. Its protein is CASSFPGQTLEPQHF.

The V gene is TRBV21-1, the J gene TRBJ2-7; the listed D gene, TRBD2, was not tested against the DNA. TRBV21-1 is a pseudogene locus. CDR3 size: 15 residues. CDR3 nucleotides: TGTGCCAGCAGCAATCTAAGCGGGAGGGCCCACGAGCAGTACGTC. Amino acids: CASSNLSGRAHEQYV.

The rearrangement joins TRBV7-9 to TRBJ1-2, with TRBD1 as a possible D gene (5 bases). CDR1 SEHNR and CDR2 FQNEAQ come from the germline V gene (reference sequence). The CDR3 loop spans 14 amino acids. V lost 0 bases and J 2 bases, leaving 7 bases between the germline ends. The CDR3 here is CASSLAYRNYGYTF. Here the CDR3 DNA reads TGTGCCAGCAGCTTAGCTTACAGGAACTATGGCTACACCTTC.

This chain uses TRBV28 with TRBJ2-3; tentatively, D is TRBD1 (6 bases). The CDR3 contains 16 residues. Germline values: CDR1 MDHEN, CDR2 SYDVKM. V gave up 6 bases and J gave up 4 bases, with 20 bases separating them. CDR3 nucleotides: TGTGCCAGCAGCCTAAGGACAGTGCGTAGGGCAGATACGCAGTATTTT. As protein: CASSLRTVRRADTQYF.